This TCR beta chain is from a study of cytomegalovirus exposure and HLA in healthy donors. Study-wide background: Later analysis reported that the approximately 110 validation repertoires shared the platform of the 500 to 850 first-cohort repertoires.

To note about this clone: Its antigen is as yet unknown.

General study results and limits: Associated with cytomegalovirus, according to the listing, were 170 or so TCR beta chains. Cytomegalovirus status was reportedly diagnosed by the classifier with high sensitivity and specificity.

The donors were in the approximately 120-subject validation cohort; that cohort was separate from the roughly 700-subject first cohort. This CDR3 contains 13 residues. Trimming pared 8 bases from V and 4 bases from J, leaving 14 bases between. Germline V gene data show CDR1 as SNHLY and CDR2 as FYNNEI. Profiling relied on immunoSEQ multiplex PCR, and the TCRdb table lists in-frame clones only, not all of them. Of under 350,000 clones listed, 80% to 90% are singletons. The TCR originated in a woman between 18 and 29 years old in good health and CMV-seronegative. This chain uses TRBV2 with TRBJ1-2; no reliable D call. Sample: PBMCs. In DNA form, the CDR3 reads TGTGCCAGCCGGGTCGACTTTCTCTATGGCTACACCTTC. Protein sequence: CASRVDFLYGYTF.